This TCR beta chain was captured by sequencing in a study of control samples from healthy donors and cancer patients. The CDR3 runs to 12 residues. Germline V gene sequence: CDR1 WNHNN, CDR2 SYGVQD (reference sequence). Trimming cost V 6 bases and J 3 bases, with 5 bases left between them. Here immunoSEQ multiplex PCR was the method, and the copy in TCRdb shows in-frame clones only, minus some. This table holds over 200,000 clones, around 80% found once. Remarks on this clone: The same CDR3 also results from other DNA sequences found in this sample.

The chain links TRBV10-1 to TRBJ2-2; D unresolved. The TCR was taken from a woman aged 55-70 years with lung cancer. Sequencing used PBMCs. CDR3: CASRPDTGELFF. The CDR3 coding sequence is TGCGCCAGCAGACCTGACACCGGGGAGCTGTTTTTT.